These 31 T cell receptor beta chains originate from one sample sequenced in a study of blood T cell repertoires in COVID-19. Using immunoSEQ multiplex PCR, the repertoire was profiled, and TCRdb retains in-frame clones only, with some absent. The sample lists roughly 120,000 clones; around 84% were seen once. Sequenced: peripheral blood. These TCRs come from a woman at least 80 years old with active or convalescent COVID-19.

The chain joins TRBV5-6 to TRBJ1-2, with 8 bases fitting TRBD1. CDR1 is SGHDT, CDR2 YYEEEE, per germline. V trimming: 4 bases; J trimming: 7 bases; junction bases outside the gene matches: 6. The CDR3 length is 13 residues. The CDR3 DNA is TGTGCCAGCAGCCGAGACAGGGGTGGTGGCTACACCTTC. This translates into CASSRDRGGGYTF. Drawing the rest from reference TRBV5-6 and TRBJ1-2, the complete variable domain is DAGVTQSPTHLIKTRGQQVTLRCSPKSGHDTVSWYQQALGQGPQFIFQYYEEEERQRGNFPDRFSGHQFPNYSSELNVNALLLGDSALYLCASSRDRGGGYTFGSGTRLTVV.

This clone was picked up a small number of times. This chain connects TRBV3-1 (or the pseudogene TRBV3-2) to TRBJ2-7, with a tentative D call TRBD2 (5 bases). The CDR3 has 14 amino acids. V lost 3 bases and J 0 bases, leaving 9 bases between the germline ends. CDR1 is LGHDT and CDR2 is YNNKEL in the germline V gene (reference sequence). The CDR3 here is CASSHLTNSYEQYF. As DNA, the CDR3 is TGTGCCAGCAGCCATCTGACTAACTCCTACGAGCAGTACTTC.

This clone has only a few counts. The gene calls are TRBV6-1 and TRBJ1-1; D possibly corresponds to TRBD1 (6 bases). The CDR3 consists of 14 residues. Looked up from germline, CDR1 is MNHNS and CDR2 is SASEGT. V was cut by 2 bases and J by 7 bases, with 14 bases left in between. CDR3 region: CASSEWRTAVEAFF. Written as DNA, the CDR3 is TGTGCCAGCAGTGAATGGAGGACAGCAGTTGAAGCTTTCTTT.

V gene TRBV7-8 combines with J gene TRBJ2-1; unclear D gene. CDR1 and CDR2 from the germline V gene are SGHVS and FQNEAQ. Trimming took 5 bases from V and 3 from J, leaving 5 bases between them. This CDR3 region has 12 residues. The CDR3 region has the DNA TGTGCCAGCAGCGAGTTCTACAATGAGCAGTTCTTC. Amino acids: CASSEFYNEQFF.

V is TRBV5-1 and J is TRBJ2-5, with TRBD2 matching 7 bases. The germline V gene encodes CDR1 SGHRS and CDR2 YFSETQ. The CDR3 loop spans 14 amino acids. V gave up 4 bases and J gave up 5 bases; unmatched junction bases: 8. CDR3 protein: CASSVGLVGETQYF. The DNA for the CDR3 is TGCGCCAGCAGCGTAGGACTAGTCGGGGAGACCCAGTACTTC.

The chain couples TRBV10-3 to TRBJ1-1; possibly TRBD1 for D (6 bases). Germline-derived CDR1 and CDR2 are ENHRY and SYGVKD. The length of the CDR3 is 14 residues. V was clipped by 4 bases and J by 2 bases, with 11 bases between them. The CDR3 loop reads CAISAGGPNTEAFF. For the CDR3, the DNA is TGTGCCATCAGTGCCGGGGGGCCAAACACTGAAGCTTTCTTT.

Only one count was recorded for this clone. J is TRBJ2-5 and V is TRBV19; 10 bases align to TRBD2. The V and J ends lost 3 bases and 7 bases, in that order; junction bases with no gene match: 11. Germline V lookup: CDR1 LNHDA, CDR2 SQIVND (reference sequence). This CDR3 has 16 amino acids. The CDR3 nucleotides read TGTGCCAGTAGTATGCTAGCGGGAGCCCCCCAACGGACCCAGTACTTC. It yields the protein CASSMLAGAPQRTQYF.

CDR3 in DNA: TGTGCCAGCAGCTCCGGACAGGGTTGGACTGAAGCTTTCTTT. Its protein is CASSSGQGWTEAFF. The chain has TRBV9 and TRBJ1-1, with TRBD1 matching over 8 bases. V lost 4 bases and J lost 5; bases outside the gene matches: 7. The CDR3 contains 14 residues. CDR1 is SGDLS and CDR2 is YYNGEE in the germline V gene.

This chain uses TRBV12-3 or TRBV12-4 with TRBJ1-3; D call uncertain. V dropped 7 bases and J dropped 0 bases, with 7 bases sitting between them. The CDR3 runs 13 residues. The CDR3, as DNA: TGTGCCAGCAATATCCGCTCTGGAAACACCATATATTTT. Amino acid sequence: CASNIRSGNTIYF.

This sequence joins TRBV12-3 or TRBV12-4 and TRBJ1-1; 9 bases map to TRBD1. Germline trimming cut 4 bases from V and 11 bases from J; bases unmatched to any gene: 5. The CDR3 sequence is 12 residues long. For the CDR3, the DNA is TGTGCCAGCAGTTGGGCCGGACAGGGGGCTTTCTTT. Its translation is CASSWAGQGAFF.

The chain has TRBV5-1 and TRBJ2-6; the D gene is possibly TRBD2 (6 bases). Germline V lookup: CDR1 SGHRS, CDR2 YFSETQ. The CDR3 length is 17 residues. V dropped 6 bases and J dropped 2 bases, with 18 bases sitting between them. The CDR3 DNA sequence: TGCGCCAGCACCCCACGTTCGGGGGTGGCTGGGGCCAACGTCCTGACTTTC. Protein product: CASTPRSGVAGANVLTF.

The gene calls are TRBV2 and TRBJ2-7; a weak D match, TRBD2 (6 bases). The CDR3 has 14 residues. V was trimmed by 2 bases and J by 4 bases, leaving 12 bases between them. CDR1 is SNHLY, CDR2 FYNNEI, per germline. The chain's CDR3 is CASSERLAPYEQYF. CDR3 nucleotide sequence: TGTGCCAGCAGTGAACGGCTAGCGCCTTACGAGCAGTACTTC.

This clone has only a few counts. The rearrangement uses TRBV19 and TRBJ2-1, with 7 nucleotides matching TRBD2. V lost 5 bases, J lost 7 bases, and 11 bases stayed unmatched. Germline CDR1 LNHDA, CDR2 SQIVND (reference sequence). This CDR3 has 15 residues. Written as DNA, the CDR3 is TGTGCCAGTAGTCCGGGGAGGGCCTATGGGAATGAGCAGTTCTTC. Amino acid sequence: CASSPGRAYGNEQFF.

V gene TRBV29-1 combines with J gene TRBJ2-4, with 7 bases fitting TRBD2. Germline V CDR1 and CDR2: SQVTM, ANQGSEA. The CDR3 is 16 amino acids. V was clipped by 3 bases and J by 0 bases; unmatched bases: 8. The CDR3 spells CSVEGGNYLAKNIQYF. DNA of the CDR3: TGCAGCGTTGAGGGGGGGAACTACTTAGCCAAAAACATTCAGTACTTC. Based on the CDR3 plus reference TRBV29-1 and TRBJ2-4, the full variable domain is SAVISQKPSRDICQRGTSLTIQCQVDSQVTMMFWYRQQPGQSLTLIATANQGSEATYESGFVIDKFPISRPNLTFSTLTVSNMSPEDSSIYLCSVEGGNYLAKNIQYFGAGTRLSVL.

The rearrangement uses TRBV6-5 and TRBJ2-1; 10 bases align to TRBD2. CDR3 length: 16 residues. Germline-derived CDR1 and CDR2 are MNHEY and SVGAGI. V was pared by 3 bases and J by 2 bases, with 4 bases of the junction left unmatched. CDR3 region: CASSYELAGAYNEQFF. The CDR3 nucleotides read TGTGCCAGCAGTTATGAGCTAGCGGGAGCCTACAATGAGCAGTTCTTC.

The rearrangement uses TRBV11-2 and TRBJ2-5; no clear D gene. V was trimmed by 6 bases and J by 5 bases, leaving 13 bases between them. The germline gives CDR1 SGHAT, CDR2 FQNNGV. CDR3 size: 13 residues. CDR3 in amino acids: CASRLPGAETQYF. For the CDR3, the DNA is TGTGCCAGCAGACTTCCGGGTGCGGAGACCCAGTACTTC. Together with reference TRBV11-2 and TRBJ2-5, the CDR3 gives the full variable domain: EAGVAQSPRYKIIEKRQSVAFWCNPISGHATLYWYQQILGQGPKLLIQFQNNGVVDDSQLPKDRFSAERLKGVDSTLKIQPAKLEDSAVYLCASRLPGAETQYFGPGTRLLVL.

CDR3 in amino acids: CASSLDRVKDTQYF. CDR3 DNA: TGTGCCAGCAGCCTGGACAGGGTGAAAGATACGCAGTATTTT. V is TRBV9 and J is TRBJ2-3, with TRBD1 matching over 8 bases. The V gene end was trimmed by 4 bases and the J gene end by 5 bases; junction bases not matched to a gene: 6. This CDR3 contains 14 residues. CDR1 and CDR2 from the germline V gene are SGDLS and YYNGEE.

V usage is TRBV4-2 and J usage is TRBJ2-7, with TRBD1 matching 7 bases. Germline assignment: CDR1 LGHNA and CDR2 YNFKEQ. V shed 0 bases and J 3 bases; nucleotides not matched to a gene: 5. This CDR3 has 15 residues. The CDR3, as DNA: TGTGCCAGCAGCCAAGAATGGGCAGGGGGCTACGAGCAGTACTTC. This gives the protein CASSQEWAGGYEQYF.

The chain carries TRBV24-1 and TRBJ1-2; 11 bases are shared with TRBD1. The CDR3 totals 18 residues. The ends lost 5 bases at V and 3 bases at J; junction bases unmatched: 13. CDR1 KGHDR and CDR2 SFDVKD come from the germline V gene. DNA for the CDR3: TGTGCCACCAGTGCCAAACCGGGACAGGGGGACTTTTACTATGGCTACACCTTC. Residues: CATSAKPGQGDFYYGYTF.

This chain connects TRBV9 to TRBJ2-7, with a possible D match to TRBD2 (5 bases). Germline lookup yields CDR1 SGDLS and CDR2 YYNGEE. V was cut by 2 bases and J by 3 bases, with 9 bases left in between. The CDR3 is made up of 13 amino acids. In DNA form, the CDR3 reads TGTGCCAGCAGCGTTGACGGGGACTACGAGCAGTACTTC. Translation: CASSVDGDYEQYF.

The chain is built from TRBV7-9 and TRBJ2-3, with 10 bases aligning to TRBD2. The CDR3 runs 16 residues. Looked up from germline, CDR1 is SEHNR and CDR2 is FQNEAQ (reference sequence). The V segment lost 3 bases and the J segment 6 bases; nucleotides outside the gene matches: 9. The CDR3 spells CASSFLGLAGEDTQYF. CDR3 DNA: TGTGCCAGCAGCTTTCTCGGGCTAGCGGGAGAGGATACGCAGTATTTT.

This clone was counted once. The chain employs TRBV30 and TRBJ2-7; 9 bases agree with TRBD1. Germline assignment: CDR1 GTSNPN and CDR2 SVGIG (reference sequence). V dropped 8 bases and J dropped 3; count of bases not matched to a gene: 14. CDR3 length equals 15 residues. CDR3 in amino acids: CAITTGQGRYYEQYF. The CDR3 DNA sequence: TGTGCCATAACAACGGGACAGGGAAGATACTACGAGCAGTACTTC.

The chain joins TRBV7-2 to TRBJ2-7, with TRBD2 matching 8 bases. Trimming took 5 bases from V and 5 from J; bases not matched to a gene: 11. This CDR3 comprises 15 residues. The germline CDR1 and CDR2 sequences are SGHTA and FQGNSA. As DNA, the CDR3 is TGTGCCAGCAGCCTGACCGGGACTAGAGTCGACGAGCAGTACTTC. Residues: CASSLTGTRVDEQYF.

This clone appeared many times. This chain links TRBV10-3 with TRBJ2-5; the match to TRBD2 covers 14 bases. The CDR3 consists of 14 residues. The germline V gene encodes CDR1 ENHRY and CDR2 SYGVKD. The ends lost 9 bases at V and 5 bases at J; junction bases unmatched: 5. The CDR3: CAIGTSGSVETQYF. The CDR3 region has the DNA TGTGCCATAGGGACTAGCGGGAGTGTCGAGACCCAGTACTTC.

This sequence joins TRBV9 and TRBJ2-1; TRBD2 aligns across 12 bases. Per the germline V gene, CDR1 is SGDLS and CDR2 is YYNGEE. This CDR3 has 17 residues. The V and J ends lost 1 base and 3 bases, in that order; junction bases with no gene match: 5. In DNA, the CDR3 is TGTGCCAGCAGCGTACAAGGGACTAGCGGGTTCTACAATGAGCAGTTCTTC. As protein: CASSVQGTSGFYNEQFF.

The rearrangement links TRBV19 to TRBJ2-5, with TRBD2 identical over 8 bases. V lost 4 bases to trimming and J lost 8 bases; unmatched junction nucleotides: 3. CDR1 LNHDA and CDR2 SQIVND come from the germline V gene (reference sequence). CDR3 size: 12 residues. The CDR3 here is CASSTRTSTQYF. In nucleotides, the CDR3 is TGTGCCAGTAGTACGAGGACTAGCACCCAGTACTTC.

The chain combines TRBV5-1 with TRBJ2-1; 9 positions agree with TRBD2. V trimming: 4 bases; J trimming: 3 bases; junction bases outside the gene matches: 5. The CDR3 spans 15 residues. Germline values: CDR1 SGHRS, CDR2 YFSETQ. CDR3 nucleotide sequence: TGCGCCAGCAGCGACGCGACTAGCGGCTACAATGAGCAGTTCTTC. Its translation is CASSDATSGYNEQFF.

The chain joins TRBV5-1 to TRBJ2-1, with TRBD1 matching 8 bases. V lost 4 bases, J lost 7 bases, and 10 bases stayed unmatched. The V gene's germline CDR1 is SGHRS and CDR2 YFSETQ. There are 15 residues in the CDR3. DNA for the CDR3: TGCGCCAGCAGCCCACGATCAGGGGGCATAAATGAGCAGTTCTTC. Protein product: CASSPRSGGINEQFF.

The genes are TRBV5-1 and TRBJ2-1; D is possibly TRBD2 (6 bases). The CDR3 has 15 residues. V was shortened by 3 bases and J by 2 bases, with 12 bases between the two germline ends. Germline loops: CDR1 SGHRS, CDR2 YFSETQ. DNA for the CDR3: TGCGCCAGCAGCTCGGCGGGATCTACCTACAATGAGCAGTTCTTC. Translating it yields CASSSAGSTYNEQFF.

The V gene is TRBV5-1, the J gene TRBJ1-1; tentatively, D is TRBD1 (5 bases). Germline values: CDR1 SGHRS, CDR2 YFSETQ. V lost 6 bases and J lost 1, with 10 bases in between. This CDR3 comprises 13 residues. CDR3 sequence (DNA): TGCGCCAGCACCCAGGGTGGGAACACTGAAGCTTTCTTT. As protein: CASTQGGNTEAFF.

The chain has TRBV12-3 or TRBV12-4 and TRBJ2-5; no reliable D call. V was shortened by 3 bases and J by 5 bases, with 7 bases between the two germline ends. CDR3 size: 12 residues. The CDR3 is CASSLVRETQYF. The CDR3 DNA is TGTGCCAGCAGTTTGGTGAGGGAGACCCAGTACTTC.